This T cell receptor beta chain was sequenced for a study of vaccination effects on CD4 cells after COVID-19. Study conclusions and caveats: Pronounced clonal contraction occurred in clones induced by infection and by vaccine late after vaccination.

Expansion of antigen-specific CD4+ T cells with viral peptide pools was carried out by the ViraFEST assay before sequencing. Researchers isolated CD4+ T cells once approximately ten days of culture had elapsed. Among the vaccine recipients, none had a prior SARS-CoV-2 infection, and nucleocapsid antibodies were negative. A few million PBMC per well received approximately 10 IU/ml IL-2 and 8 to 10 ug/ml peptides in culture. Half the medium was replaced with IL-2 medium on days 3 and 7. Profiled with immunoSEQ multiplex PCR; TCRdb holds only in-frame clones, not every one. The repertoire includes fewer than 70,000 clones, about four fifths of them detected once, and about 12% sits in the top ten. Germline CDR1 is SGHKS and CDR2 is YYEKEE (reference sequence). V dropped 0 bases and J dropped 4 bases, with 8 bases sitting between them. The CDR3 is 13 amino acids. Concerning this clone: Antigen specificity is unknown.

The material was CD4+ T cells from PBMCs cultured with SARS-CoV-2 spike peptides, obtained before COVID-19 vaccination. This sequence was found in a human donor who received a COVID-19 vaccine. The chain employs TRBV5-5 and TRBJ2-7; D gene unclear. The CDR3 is CASSLGAQYEQYV. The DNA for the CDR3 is TGTGCCAGCAGCTTGGGGGCTCAATACGAGCAGTACGTC.